A single sample is the source of the 9 T cell receptor beta chains below, sequenced in a study of blood T cells in healthy people across ages. Using a J-beta primer mix together with a sample-barcoded 5' primer, a second PCR was run for roughly 6 to 12 cycles. TCRdb re-derived calls from the 5' RACE reads in MiXCR, one entry per CDR3 protein. The table has about 1.8 million distinct CDR3 sequences, approximately 50% seen once. Sequencing was done on a sample of blood. All receptors come from a woman in her 40s in good health.

This chain uses TRBV4-2 with TRBJ2-5; TRBD2 aligns across 7 bases. This CDR3 region has 15 residues. V lost 2 bases, J lost 4 bases, and 7 bases stayed unmatched. Germline CDR1 and CDR2: LGHNA and YNFKEQ. The CDR3 DNA sequence: TGTGCCAGCAGCCAATTCGGAGGCGGGGGAGAGACCCAGTACTTC. This translates into CASSQFGGGGETQYF.

This clonotype has more than one count but fewer than ten. The V and J genes are TRBV7-2 and TRBJ2-1, with 11 bases lining up with TRBD1. Germline V gives CDR1 SGHTA, CDR2 FQGNSA. CDR3 length: 14 residues. After removal of 4 bases from V and 9 bases from J, the junction contained 5 bases not matched to a gene. The CDR3 DNA follows: TGTGCCAGCAGCTACCGGACAGGGGGCGCTGAGCAGTTCTTC. Translation gives CASSYRTGGAEQFF.

This chain uses TRBV7-9 with TRBJ2-6; tentative D call: TRBD1 (7 bases). Germline CDR1 and CDR2: SEHNR and FQNEAQ (reference sequence). V was clipped by 6 bases and J by 0 bases, with 15 bases between them. The CDR3 spans 17 residues. The CDR3 protein is CASRRGTAVSGANVLTF. The CDR3, as DNA: TGTGCCAGCAGACGGGGGACAGCCGTCTCTGGGGCCAACGTCCTGACTTTC. The full variable domain, rest sourced from reference TRBV7-9 and TRBJ2-6, is DTGVSQNPRHKITKRGQNVTFRCDPISEHNRLYWYRQTLGQGPEFLTYFQNEAQLEKSRLLSDRFSAERPKGSFSTLEIQRTEQGDSAMYLCASRRGTAVSGANVLTFGAGSRLTVL.

The chain is built from TRBV5-6 and TRBJ2-5; D gene uncertain. Per germline, CDR1 SGHDT and CDR2 YYEEEE. V lost 0 bases and J lost 3, with 15 bases in between. CDR3 length: 16 amino acids. This CDR3 reads CASSLAAEQSKETQYF. CDR3 nucleotides: TGTGCCAGCAGCTTGGCGGCGGAACAATCTAAAGAGACCCAGTACTTC. The full variable domain, completed using reference TRBV5-6 and TRBJ2-5, is DAGVTQSPTHLIKTRGQQVTLRCSPKSGHDTVSWYQQALGQGPQFIFQYYEEEERQRGNFPDRFSGHQFPNYSSELNVNALLLGDSALYLCASSLAAEQSKETQYFGPGTRLLVL.

As for this clonotype: A single base separates this from a much larger clone, so it may be a read error. The chain couples TRBV29-1 to TRBJ2-5, with D perhaps TRBD2 (5 bases). CDR1 SQVTM and CDR2 ANQGSEA come from the germline V gene. Trimming cost V 5 bases and J 11 bases, with 15 bases left between them. The CDR3 runs 11 residues. CDR3 sequence: CSVRSLTGQYF. CDR3 sequence (DNA): TGCAGCGTTCGCTCTCTTACGGGGCAGTACTTC.

This clonotype was recorded only once. The chain combines TRBV21-1 with TRBJ2-3; the table's TRBD1 call for D was not verified on the DNA. TRBV21-1 represents a pseudogene. The CDR3 consists of 23 residues. The CDR3 reads CASSRGGSVQTNLSQILDSTQYF. The CDR3 coding sequence is TGTGCCAGCTCAAGGGGGGGCTCGGTACAAACTAACCTCTCACAGATACTCGACTCTACGCAGTATTTT.

This clonotype was seen at least ten times. CDR3 bases: TGTGCCAGCAGCTTAGCGGGCAGAAAAGAGACCCAGTACTTC. This gives the protein CASSLAGRKETQYF. This chain uses TRBV7-2 with TRBJ2-5, with D unclear. CDR1 SGHTA and CDR2 FQGNSA come from the germline V gene. The length of the CDR3 is 14 residues. Trimming pared 0 bases from V and 3 bases from J, leaving 8 bases between.

The gene calls are TRBV4-3 and TRBJ2-4, with TRBD1 as a possible D gene (5 bases). Germline V CDR1 and CDR2: LGHNA, YSLEER. V was cut by 3 bases and J by 3 bases, with 24 bases left in between. CDR3 length: 19 residues. CDR3 sequence: CASSHEMSLGHRGKNIQYF. The CDR3, as DNA: TGCGCCAGCAGCCATGAAATGTCCCTTGGCCATAGGGGCAAAAACATTCAGTACTTC.

The chain carries TRBV9 and TRBJ2-2; the D call may be TRBD1 or TRBD2 (5 bases each). The V gene lost 0 bases and the J gene lost 4 bases, with 10 bases spanning the gap. CDR3 size: 15 residues. Per the germline V gene, CDR1 is SGDLS and CDR2 is YYNGEE. The CDR3 sequence is CASSVAGQGTGELFF. In nucleotides, the CDR3 is TGTGCCAGCAGCGTAGCGGGGCAGGGCACCGGGGAGCTGTTTTTT.